The rows below give T cell receptor beta chains drawn from one sample of a study of identical twins. TCRdb analysed the 5' RACE reads with MiXCR anew, one entry per CDR3 protein. The sample carries roughly 690,000 distinct CDR3 sequences, around 20% recorded once. This sample was shared with a second study, whose subject was T cells expressing NK-cell markers.

The sequenced sample was PBMCs. The receptors derive from a woman in her late teens or twenties in good health. The CDR3 runs from the conserved cysteine through the conserved F or W. Fields, in order: clone size, D gene, V gene, J gene, CDR3 DNA, CDR3 protein. The D gene is left open where the match is weak. Clone size appears in some rows only: once, few, many, or a class for an expanded clone.

clone size: .; D gene: .; V gene: TRBV5-1; J gene: TRBJ2-7; CDR3 DNA: TGCGCCAGCAGCCTGGAGGGCCGAGTTATCCACGAGCAGTACTTC; CDR3 protein: CASSLEGRVIHEQYF
clone size: few; D gene: .; V gene: TRBV20-1; J gene: TRBJ2-5; CDR3 DNA: TGCAGTGCGGAGAGGGGTAGCGCTGGAATCAGACGGCGCTCCGAGACCCAGTACTTC; CDR3 protein: CSAERGSAGIRRRSETQYF
clone size: few; D gene: .; V gene: TRBV20-1; J gene: TRBJ2-5; CDR3 DNA: TGCAGTGCTAGAGACATTGATCGGACCCAGTACTTC; CDR3 protein: CSARDIDRTQYF
clone size: .; D gene: TRBD2; V gene: TRBV4-3; J gene: TRBJ2-1; CDR3 DNA: TGCGCCAGCAGCCAAGGGGTAGCGGGGACATACAATGAGCAGTTCTTC; CDR3 protein: CASSQGVAGTYNEQFF
clone size: .; D gene: TRBD2; V gene: TRBV3-1; J gene: TRBJ2-1; CDR3 DNA: TGTGCCAGCAGCTTTCGAGCGGGAGGGTCCTACAATGAGCAGTTCTTC; CDR3 protein: CASSFRAGGSYNEQFF
clone size: .; D gene: .; V gene: TRBV12-3/TRBV12-4; J gene: TRBJ2-5; CDR3 DNA: TGTGCCAGCAGTTTAACCCCCCCGCCCCAAGAGACCCAGTACTTC; CDR3 protein: CASSLTPPPQETQYF
clone size: .; D gene: TRBD2; V gene: TRBV6-2/TRBV6-3; J gene: TRBJ2-1; CDR3 DNA: TGTGCCAGCAGTCCTCCTCGGACTAGCGGGAGCCCCGCGTACAATGAGCAGTTCTTC; CDR3 protein: CASSPPRTSGSPAYNEQFF
clone size: .; D gene: .; V gene: TRBV5-2; J gene: TRBJ2-5; CDR3 DNA: TGTGCCAGCAACACCCGATGGTCGGGCGCTACTAGCGGAGGGCCTTGGGGAGAGACCCAGTACTTC; CDR3 protein: CASNTRWSGATSGGPWGETQYF
clone size: many; D gene: TRBD2; V gene: TRBV5-1; J gene: TRBJ2-1; CDR3 DNA: TGCGCCAGCAGGGGTGGACTAGCGGTTACCTACAATGAGCAGTTCTTC; CDR3 protein: CASRGGLAVTYNEQFF
clone size: .; D gene: TRBD1; V gene: TRBV12-3/TRBV12-4; J gene: TRBJ1-2; CDR3 DNA: TGTGCCAGCAGCCGGGACAGGGGTTTTGGCTACACCTTC; CDR3 protein: CASSRDRGFGYTF
clone size: few; D gene: .; V gene: TRBV6-2/TRBV6-3; J gene: TRBJ2-5; CDR3 DNA: TGTGCCAGTTCCGGAGGGTCAGGCGAGACCCAGTACTTC; CDR3 protein: CASSGGSGETQYF
clone size: .; D gene: TRBD2; V gene: TRBV20-1; J gene: TRBJ2-4; CDR3 DNA: TGCAGTGCTAGCCGGGACCCCCGGGAGGAATACATTCAGTACTTC; CDR3 protein: CSASRDPREEYIQYF
clone size: .; D gene: .; V gene: TRBV6-5; J gene: TRBJ2-7; CDR3 DNA: TGTGCCAGCAGTTACTCGATCCGGAACGAGCAGTACTTC; CDR3 protein: CASSYSIRNEQYF
clone size: .; D gene: TRBD2; V gene: TRBV30; J gene: TRBJ2-7; CDR3 DNA: TGTGCCTGGAGGGGACTAGCGGCCTACGAGCAGTACTTC; CDR3 protein: CAWRGLAAYEQYF
clone size: few; D gene: .; V gene: TRBV6-5; J gene: TRBJ2-5; CDR3 DNA: TGTGCCAGCAGTTACTCGCCCCGGGGGGCTGAGACCCAGTACTTC; CDR3 protein: CASSYSPRGAETQYF
clone size: .; D gene: .; V gene: TRBV29-1; J gene: TRBJ1-4; CDR3 DNA: TGCAGCGTCAGGGAGCGGGCTAATGAAAAACTGTTTTTT; CDR3 protein: CSVRERANEKLFF